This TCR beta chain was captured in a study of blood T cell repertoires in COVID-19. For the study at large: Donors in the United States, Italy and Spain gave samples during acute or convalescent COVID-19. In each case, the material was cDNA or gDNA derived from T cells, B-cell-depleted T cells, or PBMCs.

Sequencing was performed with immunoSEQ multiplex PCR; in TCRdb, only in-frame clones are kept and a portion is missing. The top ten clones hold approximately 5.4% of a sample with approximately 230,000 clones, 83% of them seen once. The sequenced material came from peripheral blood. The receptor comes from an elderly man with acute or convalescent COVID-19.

The CDR3 loop reads CASSFAGLAGGGRTGELFF. The DNA of the CDR3 is TGTGCCAGCAGTTTTGCGGGACTAGCGGGAGGGGGGAGGACCGGGGAGCTGTTTTTT. The chain has TRBV27 and TRBJ2-2, with TRBD2 matching 16 bases. The germline CDR1 and CDR2 sequences are MNHEY and SMNVEV (reference sequence). The CDR3 covers 19 residues. Trimming removed 3 bases from V and 5 bases from J; junction bases left unmatched: 9.